The sequence of this T cell receptor beta chain was determined in a study of Ad26.COV2.S vaccination and SARS-CoV-2 variants. Generated by immunoSEQ multiplex PCR, the TCRdb table keeps only in-frame clones and is missing some. The table records hundreds of thousands of clones, roughly 90% of them present only once. The V end lost 7 bases, the J end lost 1 base, and 10 bases lay between the germline ends. This CDR3 spans 13 amino acids. Treatment indicated: around 19 received Ad26.COV2.S at low or high dose, single or two shots; about 5 received placebo; per-sample allocation not given. Sampling happened 63 days after the first vaccine or placebo injection.

This receptor was obtained from a person between 18 and 65 years old who received the Ad26.COV2.S COVID-19 vaccine or a placebo. The chain uses TRBV23-1 and TRBJ2-5; perhaps TRBD1 as D (6 bases). TRBV23-1 is given ORF status, its function remaining uncertain. The input for sequencing was peripheral blood, taken in a trial of Ad26.COV2.S vaccine versus placebo. This CDR3 is CASTGTSQETQYF. The CDR3 DNA is TGCGCCAGCACCGGGACATCCCAAGAGACCCAGTACTTC.